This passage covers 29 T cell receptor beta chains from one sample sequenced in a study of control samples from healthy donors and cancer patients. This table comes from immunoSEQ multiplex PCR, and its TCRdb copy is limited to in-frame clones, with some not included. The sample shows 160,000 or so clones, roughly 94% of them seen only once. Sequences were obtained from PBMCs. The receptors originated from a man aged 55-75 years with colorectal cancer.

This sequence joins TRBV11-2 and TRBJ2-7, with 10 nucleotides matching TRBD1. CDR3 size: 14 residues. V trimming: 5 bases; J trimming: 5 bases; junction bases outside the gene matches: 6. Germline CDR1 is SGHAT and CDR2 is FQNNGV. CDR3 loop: CASSVTGGIHEQYF. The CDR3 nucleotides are TGTGCCAGCAGCGTGACAGGGGGCATTCACGAGCAGTACTTC.

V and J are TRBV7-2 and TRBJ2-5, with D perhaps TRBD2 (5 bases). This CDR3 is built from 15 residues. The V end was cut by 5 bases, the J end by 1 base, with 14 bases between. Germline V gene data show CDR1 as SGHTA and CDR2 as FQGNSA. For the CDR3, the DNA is TGTGCCAGCAGCCGGGCCGGGAAACGCCAAGAGACCCAGTACTTC. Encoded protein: CASSRAGKRQETQYF.

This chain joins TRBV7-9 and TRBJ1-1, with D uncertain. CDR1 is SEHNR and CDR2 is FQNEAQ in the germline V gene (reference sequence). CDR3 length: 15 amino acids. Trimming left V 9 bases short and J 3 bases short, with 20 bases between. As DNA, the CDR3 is TGTGCCAGTGAGGCGGGTACGGCTGAGGACACTGAAGCTTTCTTT. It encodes CASEAGTAEDTEAFF.

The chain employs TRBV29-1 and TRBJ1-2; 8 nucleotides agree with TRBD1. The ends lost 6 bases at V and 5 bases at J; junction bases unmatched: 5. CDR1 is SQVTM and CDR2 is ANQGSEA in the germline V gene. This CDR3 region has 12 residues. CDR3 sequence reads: CSVIQGDYGYTF. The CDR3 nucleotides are TGCAGCGTCATACAGGGGGATTATGGCTACACCTTC.

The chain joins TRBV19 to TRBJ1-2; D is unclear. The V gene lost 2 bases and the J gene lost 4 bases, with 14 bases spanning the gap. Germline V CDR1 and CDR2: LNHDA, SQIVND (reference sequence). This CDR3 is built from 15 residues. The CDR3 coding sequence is TGTGCCAGTAGTATACGCGACGGGGTGCTCTATGGCTACACCTTC. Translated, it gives CASSIRDGVLYGYTF.

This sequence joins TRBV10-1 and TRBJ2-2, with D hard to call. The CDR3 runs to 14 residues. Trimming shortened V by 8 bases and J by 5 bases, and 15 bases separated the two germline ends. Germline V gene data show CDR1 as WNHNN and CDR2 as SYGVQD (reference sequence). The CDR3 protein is CASGSGLRTGELFF. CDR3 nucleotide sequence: TGCGCCAGCGGCTCGGGCCTTCGGACCGGGGAGCTGTTTTTT.

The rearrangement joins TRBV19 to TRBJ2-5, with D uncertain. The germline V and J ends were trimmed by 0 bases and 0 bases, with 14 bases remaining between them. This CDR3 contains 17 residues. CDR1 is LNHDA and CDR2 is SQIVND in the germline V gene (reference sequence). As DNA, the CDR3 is TGTGCCAGTAGTATAGAGGGCTCATACCGCTACCAAGAGACCCAGTACTTC. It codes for CASSIEGSYRYQETQYF.

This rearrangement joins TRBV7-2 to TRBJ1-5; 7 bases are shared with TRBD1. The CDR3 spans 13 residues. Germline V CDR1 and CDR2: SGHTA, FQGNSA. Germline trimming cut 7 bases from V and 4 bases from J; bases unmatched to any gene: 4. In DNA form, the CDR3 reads TGTGCCAGCACCGCAGGGGGGAATCAGCCCCAGCATTTT. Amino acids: CASTAGGNQPQHF.

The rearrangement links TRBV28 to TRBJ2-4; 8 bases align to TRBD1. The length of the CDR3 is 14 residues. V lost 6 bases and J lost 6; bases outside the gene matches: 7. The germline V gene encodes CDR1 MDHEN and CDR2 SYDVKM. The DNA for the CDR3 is TGTGCCAGCAGCCACCAGGGGGCAGGAAACATTCAGTACTTC. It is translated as CASSHQGAGNIQYF.

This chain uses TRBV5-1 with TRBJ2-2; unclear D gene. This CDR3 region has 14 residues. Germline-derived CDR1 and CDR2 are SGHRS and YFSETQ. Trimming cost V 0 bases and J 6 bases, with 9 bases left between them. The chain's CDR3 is CASSLGQDAGELFF. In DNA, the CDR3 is TGCGCCAGCAGCTTGGGGCAGGACGCCGGGGAGCTGTTTTTT. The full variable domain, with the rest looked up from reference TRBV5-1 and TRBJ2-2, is KAGVTQTPRYLIKTRGQQVTLSCSPISGHRSVSWYQQTPGQGLQFLFEYFSETQRNKGNFPGRFSGRQFSNSRSEMNVSTLELGDSALYLCASSLGQDAGELFFGEGSRLTVL.

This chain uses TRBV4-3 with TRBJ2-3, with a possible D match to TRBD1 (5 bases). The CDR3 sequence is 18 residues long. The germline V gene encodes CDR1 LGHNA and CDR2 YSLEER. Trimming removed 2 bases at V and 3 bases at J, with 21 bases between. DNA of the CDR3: TGCGCCAGCAGCCAATATCGAGCGACAGAATGGGGTACAGATACGCAGTATTTT. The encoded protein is CASSQYRATEWGTDTQYF.

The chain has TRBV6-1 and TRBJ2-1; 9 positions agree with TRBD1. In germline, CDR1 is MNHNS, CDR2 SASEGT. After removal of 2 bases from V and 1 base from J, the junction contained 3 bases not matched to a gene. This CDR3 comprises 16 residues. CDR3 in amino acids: CASSEIGTGSYNEQFF. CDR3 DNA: TGTGCCAGCAGTGAAATCGGGACAGGGTCCTACAATGAGCAGTTCTTC.

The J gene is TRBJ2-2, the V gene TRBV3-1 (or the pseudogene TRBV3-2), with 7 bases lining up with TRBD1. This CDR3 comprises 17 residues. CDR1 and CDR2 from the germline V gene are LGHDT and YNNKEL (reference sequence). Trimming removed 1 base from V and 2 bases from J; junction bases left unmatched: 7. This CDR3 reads CASSQVRGGLNTGELFF. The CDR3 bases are TGTGCCAGCAGCCAAGTCAGAGGGGGCCTTAACACCGGGGAGCTGTTTTTT.

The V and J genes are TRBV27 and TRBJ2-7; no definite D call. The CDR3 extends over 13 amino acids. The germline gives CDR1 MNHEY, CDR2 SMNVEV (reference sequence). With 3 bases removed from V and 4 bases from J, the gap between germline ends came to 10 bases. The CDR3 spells CASSLGIRYEQYF. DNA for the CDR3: TGTGCCAGCAGTTTGGGGATCAGGTACGAGCAGTACTTC.

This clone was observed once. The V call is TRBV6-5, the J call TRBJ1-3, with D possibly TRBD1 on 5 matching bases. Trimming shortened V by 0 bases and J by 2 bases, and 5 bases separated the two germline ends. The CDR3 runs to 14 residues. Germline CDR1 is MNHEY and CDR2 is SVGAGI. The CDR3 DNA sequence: TGTGCCAGCAGTTACTCCAGGGCTGGAAACACCATATATTTT. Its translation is CASSYSRAGNTIYF.

CDR3 region: CASSLVNSPGNTIYF. In DNA, the CDR3 is TGTGCCAGCAGCTTAGTTAACAGTCCTGGAAACACCATATATTTT. The chain joins TRBV7-2 to TRBJ1-3; D unresolved. With 1 base removed from V and 2 bases from J, the gap between germline ends came to 9 bases. This CDR3 spans 15 amino acids. CDR1 is SGHTA and CDR2 is FQGNSA in the germline V gene.

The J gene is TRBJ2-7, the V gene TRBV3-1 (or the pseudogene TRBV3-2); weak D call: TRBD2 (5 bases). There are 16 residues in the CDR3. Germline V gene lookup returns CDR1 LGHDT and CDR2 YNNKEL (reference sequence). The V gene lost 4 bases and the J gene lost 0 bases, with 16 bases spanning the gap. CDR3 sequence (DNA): TGTGCCAGCAGCCCCTCGGGGTCGGGTTTCTCCTACGAGCAGTACTTC. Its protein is CASSPSGSGFSYEQYF.

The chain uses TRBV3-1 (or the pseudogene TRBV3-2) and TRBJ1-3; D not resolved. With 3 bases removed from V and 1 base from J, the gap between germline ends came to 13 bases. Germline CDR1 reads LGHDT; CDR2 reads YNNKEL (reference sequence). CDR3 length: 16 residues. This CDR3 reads CASSHPMTLSGNTIYF. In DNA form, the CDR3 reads TGTGCCAGCAGCCACCCCATGACATTATCTGGAAACACCATATATTTT.

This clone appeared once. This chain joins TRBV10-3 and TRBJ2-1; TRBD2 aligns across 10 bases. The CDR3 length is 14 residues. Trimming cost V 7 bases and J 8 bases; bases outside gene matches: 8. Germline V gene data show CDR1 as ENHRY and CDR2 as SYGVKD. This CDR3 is CAITPAGGPDEQFF. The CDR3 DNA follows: TGTGCCATCACTCCAGCGGGGGGGCCGGATGAGCAGTTCTTC.

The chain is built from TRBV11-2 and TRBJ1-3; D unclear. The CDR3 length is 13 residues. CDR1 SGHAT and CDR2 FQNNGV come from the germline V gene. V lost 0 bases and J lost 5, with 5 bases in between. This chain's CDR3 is CASSLDLRNTIYF. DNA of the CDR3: TGTGCCAGCAGCTTAGATCTGCGAAACACCATATATTTT.

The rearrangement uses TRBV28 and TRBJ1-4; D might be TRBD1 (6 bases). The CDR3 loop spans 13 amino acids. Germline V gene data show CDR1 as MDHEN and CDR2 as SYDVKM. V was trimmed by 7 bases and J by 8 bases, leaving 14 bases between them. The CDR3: CASNQGLMEKLFF. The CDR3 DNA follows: TGTGCCAGCAATCAGGGGCTGATGGAAAAACTGTTTTTT. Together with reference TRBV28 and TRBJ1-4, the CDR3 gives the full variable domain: DVKVTQSSRYLVKRTGEKVFLECVQDMDHENMFWYRQDPGLGLRLIYFSYDVKMKEKGDIPEGYSVSREKKERFSLILESASTNQTSMYLCASNQGLMEKLFFGSGTQLSVL.

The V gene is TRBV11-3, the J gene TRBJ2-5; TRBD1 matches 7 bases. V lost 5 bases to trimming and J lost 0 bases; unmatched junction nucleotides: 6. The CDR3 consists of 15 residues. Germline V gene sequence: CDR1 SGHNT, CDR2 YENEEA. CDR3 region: CASSPTGFNQETQYF. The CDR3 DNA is TGTGCCAGCAGCCCGACAGGGTTTAACCAAGAGACCCAGTACTTC.

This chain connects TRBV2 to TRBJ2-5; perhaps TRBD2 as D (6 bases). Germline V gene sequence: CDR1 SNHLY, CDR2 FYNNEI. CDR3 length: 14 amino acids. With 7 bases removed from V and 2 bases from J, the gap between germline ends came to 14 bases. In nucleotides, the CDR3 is TGTGCCAGCACCCCGGGACGGGGGCAAGAGACCCAGTACTTC. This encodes CASTPGRGQETQYF.

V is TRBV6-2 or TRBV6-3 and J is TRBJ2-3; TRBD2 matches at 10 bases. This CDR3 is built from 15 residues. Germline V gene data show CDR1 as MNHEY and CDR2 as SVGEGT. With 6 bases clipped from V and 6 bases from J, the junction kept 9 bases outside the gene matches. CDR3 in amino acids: CASSHPGLARDTQYF. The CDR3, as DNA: TGTGCCAGCAGCCATCCGGGACTAGCGAGGGATACGCAGTATTTT.

The DNA for the CDR3 is TGTGCCAGTAGTATCAGGGGTCCCACAGATACGCAGTATTTT. It translates to CASSIRGPTDTQYF. The V gene is TRBV19, the J gene TRBJ2-3; D is perhaps TRBD1 (6 bases). Per the germline V gene, CDR1 is LNHDA and CDR2 is SQIVND (reference sequence). This CDR3 is built from 14 residues. Trimming shortened V by 3 bases and J by 2 bases, and 9 bases separated the two germline ends.

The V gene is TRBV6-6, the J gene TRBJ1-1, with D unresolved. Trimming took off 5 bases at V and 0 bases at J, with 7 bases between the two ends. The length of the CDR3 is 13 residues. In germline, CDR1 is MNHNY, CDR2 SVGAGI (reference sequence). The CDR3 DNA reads TGTGCCAGCAGTGCCCCGTTGAACACTGAAGCTTTCTTT. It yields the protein CASSAPLNTEAFF.

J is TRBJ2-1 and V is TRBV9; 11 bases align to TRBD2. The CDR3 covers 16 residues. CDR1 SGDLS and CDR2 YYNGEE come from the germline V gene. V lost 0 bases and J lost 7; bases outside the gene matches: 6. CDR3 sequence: CASSVESSGGLNEQFF. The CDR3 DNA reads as TGTGCCAGCAGCGTAGAGTCTAGCGGGGGGCTAAATGAGCAGTTCTTC.

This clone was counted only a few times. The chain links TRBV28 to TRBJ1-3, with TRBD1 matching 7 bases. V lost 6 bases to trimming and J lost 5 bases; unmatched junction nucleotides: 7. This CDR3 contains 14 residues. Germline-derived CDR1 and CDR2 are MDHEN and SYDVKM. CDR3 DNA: TGTGCCAGCAGCCCCGGGACAGAAAGAAACACCATATATTTT. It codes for CASSPGTERNTIYF.

CDR3 loop: CASSYSWGNSPLHF. CDR3 coding DNA: TGTGCCAGCAGTTACTCTTGGGGGAATTCACCCCTCCACTTT. The J gene is TRBJ1-6, the V gene TRBV6-6; D perhaps matches TRBD1 (5 bases). Per the germline V gene, CDR1 is MNHNY and CDR2 is SVGAGI (reference sequence). The V gene lost 0 bases and the J gene lost 7 bases, with 7 bases spanning the gap. This CDR3 contains 14 residues.